This T cell receptor (beta chain) was found in a study of T cell repertoires in cytomegalovirus infection. Looking at the study overall: Shared public TCR beta signatures pointed to both CMV infection and a matching HLA type.

This clonotype was found many times. The J segment lost 5 bases and the V segment lost 5 bases, leaving 6 bases of the junction unmatched. Per germline, CDR1 SEHNR and CDR2 FQNEAQ (reference sequence). CDR3 size: 15 residues. TCRdb independently ran MiXCR on the reads; one entry per CDR3 protein. Here the sample spans 350,000 to 450,000 distinct CDR3 sequences, 15% to 20% being singletons. The V and J genes are TRBV7-9 and TRBJ1-4; 9 bases agree with TRBD1. The sequence derives from a human donor in good health (CMV status not recorded). Some clones in this sample may be carry-over from other donors' samples. The sequenced sample consisted of PBMCs. The CDR3 nucleotides read TGTGCCAGCAGCCGTGGGACAGGGCAAAATGAAAAACTGTTTTTT. Translated: CASSRGTGQNEKLFF.